This T cell receptor beta chain was documented in a study of immune characterization of retroperitoneal liposarcoma. TCRdb re-called the PCR reads through MiXCR, storing one row per CDR3 protein. The sample shows under 15,000 distinct CDR3 sequences, over 45% of them seen only once. This clonotype was picked up one time. The TCR originated in a female donor with retroperitoneal liposarcoma. The specimen was tumor tissue.

CDR3 bases: TGTGCCAGCAGTTACTGGGGGGGGGGGTTGGATGAGCAGTACTTC. Its protein product is CASSYWGGGLDEQYF. This chain connects TRBV6-6 to TRBJ2-7; 7 bases agree with TRBD2. Looked up from germline, CDR1 is MNHNY and CDR2 is SVGAGI (reference sequence). The ends lost 1 base at V and 7 bases at J; junction bases unmatched: 10. The CDR3 extends over 15 amino acids.